Presented here are 16 T cell receptor beta chains from one specimen sequenced in a study of graft-versus-host responses after intestinal transplantation. TCRdb's copy holds only in-frame clones and misses some; the assay was immunoSEQ multiplex PCR. The sample includes around 90,000 clones, more than 90% of them seen just once. These receptors are not linked to any known antigen. The source was unstimulated CD4+ T cells sorted from spleen or lymph node cells, collected before intestinal transplant. These receptors all come from a human donor who received an intestinal transplant.

The V call is TRBV5-1, the J call TRBJ2-5; the D is unclear. Germline lookup yields CDR1 SGHRS and CDR2 YFSETQ. Trimming took off 4 bases at V and 1 base at J, with 5 bases between the two ends. The CDR3 length is 12 residues. This CDR3 reads CASSPAQETQYF. The CDR3 region has the DNA TGCGCCAGCAGCCCAGCCCAAGAGACCCAGTACTTC.

The J gene is TRBJ2-5, the V gene TRBV5-4, with TRBD2 matching 7 bases. The DNA end favors TRBJ2-7, so the J call may be wrong. Germline-derived CDR1 and CDR2 are SGHNT and YYREEE (reference sequence). The CDR3 sequence is 13 residues long. CDR3 nucleotides: TGTGCCAGCAGGGGGGACTACTCCTACGAGCAGTACTTC. It encodes CASRGDYSYEQYF.

The rearrangement uses TRBV11-2 and TRBJ2-3; D remains unclear. Trimming cost V 1 base and J 5 bases, with 7 bases left between them. The CDR3 totals 13 residues. The germline gives CDR1 SGHAT, CDR2 FQNNGV. As DNA, the CDR3 is TGTGCCAGCAGCTTAGGTGTTAAAGATACGCAGTATTTT. It is translated as CASSLGVKDTQYF.

The chain couples TRBV5-4 to TRBJ1-1; D is undetermined. The CDR3 totals 15 residues. Germline CDR1 and CDR2: SGHNT and YYREEE (reference sequence). V was clipped by 3 bases and J by 0 bases, with 12 bases between them. The CDR3 region has the DNA TGTGCCAGCAGCTCAGAACCCTTCATGAACACTGAAGCTTTCTTT. As protein: CASSSEPFMNTEAFF.

This chain links TRBV19 with TRBJ2-3; the D gene is possibly TRBD1 (6 bases). Per germline, CDR1 LNHDA and CDR2 SQIVND (reference sequence). V was cut by 4 bases and J by 4 bases, with 18 bases left in between. The CDR3 sequence is 16 residues long. In DNA, the CDR3 is TGTGCCAGTAGTAGCCGGGACATTGCTTCGGCAGATACGCAGTATTTT. As protein: CASSSRDIASADTQYF.

The chain carries TRBV11-2 and TRBJ2-1, with a possible D match to TRBD2 (5 bases). The V end was cut by 4 bases, the J end by 5 bases, with 12 bases between. CDR1 is SGHAT, CDR2 FQNNGV, per germline. The CDR3 totals 14 residues. This chain's CDR3 is CASSSGLSNNEQFF. The CDR3 region has the DNA TGTGCCAGCAGCTCTGGACTGTCAAACAATGAGCAGTTCTTC.

This chain links TRBV29-1 with TRBJ2-1; D is ambiguous. The germline V and J ends were trimmed by 6 bases and 6 bases, with 9 bases remaining between them. From germline, CDR1 is SQVTM and CDR2 ANQGSEA. CDR3 size: 11 residues. This CDR3 reads CSVVLINEQFF. The CDR3 coding sequence is TGCAGCGTGGTACTCATCAATGAGCAGTTCTTC.

The chain combines TRBV27 with TRBJ1-1; D is perhaps TRBD1 (6 bases). The CDR3 consists of 14 residues. Deletions cut 7 bases from V and 4 bases from J, with 16 bases between. The germline gives CDR1 MNHEY, CDR2 SMNVEV (reference sequence). The CDR3 region is CASTPGGPITEAFF. CDR3 DNA: TGTGCCAGCACCCCGGGGGGGCCGATCACTGAAGCTTTCTTT.

The chain couples TRBV12-5 to TRBJ2-7; D is unresolved. Germline loops: CDR1 LGHNT, CDR2 FRNRAP. CDR3 length equals 15 residues. Trimming cost V 0 bases and J 2 bases, with 11 bases left between them. Here the CDR3 reads CASGLVPHKPYEQYF. The CDR3 DNA follows: TGTGCTAGTGGTTTGGTACCACATAAGCCCTACGAGCAGTACTTC.

The count of this clone is one. The gene calls are TRBV20-1 and TRBJ1-1; D gene ambiguous. Trimming shortened V by 2 bases and J by 1 base, and 2 bases separated the two germline ends. The CDR3 covers 11 residues. Germline CDR1 and CDR2: DFQATT and SNEGSKA (reference sequence). The CDR3 coding sequence is TGCAGTGCTAGACAGAACACTGAAGCTTTCTTT. Amino acid sequence: CSARQNTEAFF.

The chain recombines TRBV7-3 with TRBJ2-2; 9 nucleotides line up with TRBD2. After removal of 2 bases from V and 4 bases from J, the junction contained 2 bases not matched to a gene. Germline V CDR1 and CDR2: SGHTA, FQGTGA. There are 15 residues in the CDR3. CDR3 sequence (DNA): TGTGCCAGCAGCTTAGCGGGAGGGCTCACCGGGGAGCTGTTTTTT. Residues: CASSLAGGLTGELFF.

The chain uses TRBV5-8 and TRBJ1-5, with TRBD1 as a possible D gene (5 bases). There are 13 residues in the CDR3. The germline gives CDR1 SGHTS, CDR2 YDEGEE. Trimming left V 4 bases short and J 4 bases short, with 9 bases between. Here the CDR3 reads CASSLRGNQPQHF. As DNA, the CDR3 is TGTGCCAGCAGCCTCCGGGGGAATCAGCCCCAGCATTTT.

The chain joins TRBV28 to TRBJ1-4, with 7 bases matching TRBD1. CDR3 length: 14 amino acids. V lost 4 bases and J lost 4; bases outside the gene matches: 3. In germline, CDR1 is MDHEN, CDR2 SYDVKM. The CDR3 coding sequence is TGTGCCAGCAGTTCCGGGACAGTTAATGAAAAACTGTTTTTT. This translates into CASSSGTVNEKLFF.

The V and J genes are TRBV7-9 and TRBJ2-3; 8 bases agree with TRBD2. The CDR3 extends over 16 amino acids. The V gene end was trimmed by 2 bases and the J gene end by 2 bases; junction bases not matched to a gene: 6. Germline values: CDR1 SEHNR, CDR2 FQNEAQ (reference sequence). The CDR3 reads CASSLSAGGYTDTQYF. For the CDR3, the DNA is TGTGCCAGCAGCTTAAGCGCGGGAGGATACACAGATACGCAGTATTTT.

The V and J genes are TRBV6-1 and TRBJ2-3, with D unclear. From germline, CDR1 is MNHNS and CDR2 SASEGT. The CDR3 runs 13 residues. Trimming cost V 8 bases and J 5 bases, with 14 bases left between them. Here the CDR3 DNA reads TGTGCCAGCTCCGTCCAACTCGGAGATACGCAGTATTTT. This gives the protein CASSVQLGDTQYF.

This chain connects TRBV11-2 to TRBJ1-4; 9 positions agree with TRBD1. Germline CDR1 SGHAT, CDR2 FQNNGV. Germline trimming cut 5 bases from V and 3 bases from J; bases unmatched to any gene: 7. The CDR3 spans 16 residues. This CDR3 is CASSVTRDRANEKLFF. The CDR3 DNA sequence: TGTGCCAGCAGCGTAACCCGGGACAGGGCTAATGAAAAACTGTTTTTT.